There are a few counts of the clone carrying this TCR beta chain. What it binds is unknown. The beta constant-region primer was an equimolar mix of two oligonucleotides covering TRBC1 and TRBC2. Four rounds of PCR amplified the ligated cDNA using nested alpha and beta constant-region primers plus SP2. TCRdb independently ran MiXCR on the UMI-ligation and nested PCR reads; one entry per CDR3 protein. The table lists 120,000 to 150,000 distinct CDR3 sequences, 15% to 20% of them singletons. The CDR3 contains 13 residues. Trimming removed 7 bases at V and 1 base at J, with 11 bases between. Germline CDR1 is SGHVS and CDR2 is FNYEAQ. This specimen comes from a study of naive and memory T cell subsets. Points from the study as a whole: Possibly reflecting memory cells re-expressing CD45RA, a few larger clonotypes occurred in naive repertoires, especially CD8.

The sample consisted of naive CD8+ T cells from blood. The source of this sequence is a human donor in good health. The chain links TRBV7-6 to TRBJ2-7; no firm D call. The CDR3 region is CASTSAGSYEQYF. CDR3 in DNA: TGTGCCAGCACCAGCGCAGGTTCCTACGAGCAGTACTTC.